Sequencing of this T cell receptor beta chain was carried out in a study of CD8 T cells in Susac syndrome. With random hexamers, 0.5 to 1 ug RNA was reverse transcribed. TCRdb fed the immunoSEQ multiplex PCR reads into MiXCR, producing one record per CDR3 protein. The sample includes around 170,000 distinct CDR3 sequences, nearly 97% of them seen just once. CDR1 and CDR2 (germline): LGHDT, YNNKEL (reference sequence). The V and J ends lost 1 base and 0 bases respectively, with 4 bases between them. CDR3 size: 13 residues. This receptor was obtained from a human donor with Susac syndrome. What was sequenced was CD4+ T cells from PBMCs. The V call is TRBV3-1, the J call TRBJ2-7; D gene unclear. The CDR3 spells CASSQVASYEQYF. CDR3 in DNA: TGTGCCAGCAGCCAAGTGGCCTCCTACGAGCAGTACTTC.